This TCR beta chain was recovered during a study of cytomegalovirus exposure and HLA in healthy donors. On this clone: Its antigen is unidentified.

The study's findings and limits: Donor immune exposure was known only as CMV serostatus. Likely technical artifact: a cluster of highly shared sequence variants.

It was with 60 Vbeta and 13 Jbeta primers that the PCR ran. Libraries were prepared by immunoSEQ multiplex PCR; TCRdb keeps only in-frame clonotypes and omits some of them. This table holds about 150,000 clones, around 72% found once. The CDR3 contains 13 residues. V lost 5 bases to trimming and J lost 4 bases, with 11 bases between them. Germline V gene lookup returns CDR1 SGHDN and CDR2 FVKESK. The rearrangement links TRBV14 to TRBJ1-1; D gene unclear. The sequenced material came from PBMCs. This clonotype originated in a man over 45 in good health and CMV-seropositive. The CDR3: CASSGEGITEAFF. The DNA of the CDR3 is TGTGCCAGCAGCGGGGAGGGTATCACTGAAGCTTTCTTT.